Here is one T cell receptor (beta chain) with its context. With 5 bases removed from V and 0 bases from J, the gap between germline ends came to 10 bases. From germline, CDR1 is SQVTM and CDR2 ANQGSEA. The CDR3 runs to 13 residues. This sample is part of a study of patients and donors after allogeneic stem cell transplantation. TCRdb re-analysed the RT-PCR reads in MiXCR, keeping a single row per CDR3 protein. The table lists approximately 220,000 distinct CDR3 sequences, around two fifths of them singletons. Material: blood, either unsorted or a sorted T cell fraction (not recorded which). The V gene is TRBV29-1, the J gene TRBJ1-1; the D is unclear. This clonotype was obtained from a human donor who was either an allogeneic HSCT recipient or a stem cell or donor lymphocyte infusion donor (not recorded which). It is not recorded whose cells these are; they may come from a transplant donor. DNA for the CDR3: TGCAGCGTTTCTACCGGGGTGAACACTGAAGCTTTCTTT. This translates into CSVSTGVNTEAFF.